This TCR beta chain was sequenced in a study of blood T cell repertoires in COVID-19. Study context: Sites across the United States, Italy and Spain contributed samples from acute and convalescent COVID-19. Sample material is recorded as cDNA or gDNA derived from T cells, B-cell-depleted T cells, or PBMCs.

The CDR3 extends over 14 amino acids. CDR1 is SGHDT and CDR2 is YYEEEE in the germline V gene. Trimming removed 2 bases from V and 4 bases from J, with 10 bases in between. How the authors handled the data: By means of reference gene primer amplification, nucleated cell counts were estimated. Data came from immunoSEQ multiplex PCR; TCRdb stores just in-frame clones and leaves some out. The V and J calls and clone size are taken from that table; D and trimming were inferred from the DNA. The sample contains about 130,000 clones, roughly 84% of which appear only once. The rearrangement uses TRBV5-6 and TRBJ1-3; D remains ambiguous. What was sequenced was peripheral blood. This sequence originates from a woman aged 80 or over with acute or convalescent COVID-19. Here the CDR3 DNA reads TGTGCCAGCAGCTTTTATCTTTCCGGAAACACCATATATTTT. Its protein product is CASSFYLSGNTIYF.